These T cell receptor beta chains were read from a single sample in a study of shared clonotypes between healthy human individuals. Only in-frame clones appear in the TCRdb table, and some are missing; sequencing was by immunoSEQ multiplex PCR. The profile shows 800,000 or so clones, just over 95% of them singletons. Specimen: naive CD8+ T cells sorted from blood. The source of these receptors is a man aged 25-45 years in good health. CDR3s include the opening cysteine and the closing phenylalanine or tryptophan. A D gene is named only where the DNA matches it firmly. The size entry is marked missing in some rows and otherwise reads once, few, many or a size class.

TRBV7-3	.	.	TRBJ1-2	CASSSSPGTSPNYGYTF	TGTGCCAGCAGCTCCAGCCCCGGGACATCCCCTAACTATGGCTACACCTTC
TRBV6-5	.	.	TRBJ2-2	CASSYPRHGGIGELFF	TGTGCCAGCAGTTACCCGCGACATGGTGGGATCGGGGAGCTGTTTTTT
TRBV7-9	.	TRBD1	TRBJ2-1	CASSPRTGTDSYNEQFF	TGTGCCAGCAGCCCACGTACCGGGACAGACTCCTACAATGAGCAGTTCTTC
TRBV5-1	.	.	TRBJ2-7	CASSLRGQYEQYF	TGCGCCAGCAGCTTGAGGGGACAATACGAGCAGTACTTC
TRBV29-1	.	.	TRBJ2-2	CSVEETGELFF	TGCAGCGTTGAAGAAACCGGGGAGCTGTTTTTT
TRBV27	.	TRBD1	TRBJ1-5	CASRGAGQELYSNQPQHF	TGTGCCAGCAGAGGGGCGGGACAGGAACTTTATAGCAATCAGCCCCAGCATTTT
TRBV27	once	TRBD1	TRBJ2-7	CASSLGTDYEQYF	TGTGCCAGCAGTTTAGGGACAGACTACGAGCAGTACTTC
TRBV5-6	.	.	TRBJ1-2	CASSFGGSFYGYTF	TGTGCCAGCAGCTTTGGGGGGAGCTTCTATGGCTACACCTTC
TRBV27	.	.	TRBJ2-7	CASSPLPPYEQYF	TGTGCCAGCAGTCCATTACCCCCCTACGAGCAGTACTTC
TRBV7-9	.	.	TRBJ2-3	CASNLKSRADEGTDTQYF	TGTGCCAGTAACCTTAAGTCTCGGGCAGACGAAGGTACAGATACGCAGTATTTT
TRBV28	.	.	TRBJ1-5	CASSLFGFQPQHF	TGTGCCAGCAGTTTGTTTGGGTTTCAGCCCCAGCATTTT
TRBV14	.	TRBD1	TRBJ1-1	CASSSIGTGNLGEAFF	TGTGCCAGCAGCTCTATAGGGACAGGGAATTTAGGTGAAGCTTTCTTT
TRBV7-8	.	TRBD2	TRBJ2-3	CASSSDRNLAGRTDTQYF	TGTGCCAGCAGCTCCGATAGAAATCTAGCGGGCCGCACAGATACGCAGTATTTT
TRBV5-1	.	.	TRBJ2-2	CASSLWSTANTGELFF	TGCGCCAGCAGCTTGTGGAGCACCGCGAACACCGGGGAGCTGTTTTTT
TRBV18	.	TRBD2	TRBJ2-7	CASSPPVEREYGEQYF	TGTGCCAGCTCACCACCAGTGGAGCGGGAGTATGGCGAGCAGTACTTC
TRBV7-9	.	.	TRBJ2-7	CASSSSPGTPGEQYF	TGTGCCAGCAGCTCGTCGCCCGGGACACCCGGGGAGCAGTACTTC
TRBV5-5	.	TRBD2	TRBJ2-7	CASSAAAGGAYEQYF	TGTGCCAGCAGCGCCGCTGCGGGGGGGGCCTACGAGCAGTACTTC
TRBV28	.	TRBD1	TRBJ2-7	CASSLFGFSGQGGEQYF	TGTGCCAGCAGTTTATTCGGATTTTCGGGACAGGGCGGCGAGCAGTACTTC
TRBV11-2	.	.	TRBJ2-1	CASSPWGRSYNEQFF	TGTGCCAGCAGCCCCTGGGGGCGCTCCTACAATGAGCAGTTCTTC
TRBV10-3	.	.	TRBJ1-1	CAISEWGNTEAFF	TGTGCCATCAGTGAGTGGGGCAATACTGAAGCTTTCTTT
TRBV7-9	.	TRBD1	TRBJ2-4	CASSGRDRVAKNIQYF	TGTGCCAGCAGCGGCCGGGACAGGGTGGCCAAAAACATTCAGTACTTC
TRBV6-7	.	.	TRBJ1-3	CARAPGTVSISGNTIYF	TGTGCCAGGGCTCCGGGGACGGTATCTATCTCTGGAAACACCATATATTTT
TRBV7-9	.	TRBD2	TRBJ2-5	CASSRSWLAGGIEQETQYF	TGTGCCAGCAGCCGTTCGTGGCTAGCGGGAGGGATAGAACAAGAGACCCAGTACTTC
TRBV11-3	.	TRBD1	TRBJ2-2	CASSTRTGTNTGELFF	TGTGCCAGCAGCACACGGACAGGGACGAACACCGGGGAGCTGTTTTTT
TRBV11-2	.	.	TRBJ2-7	CASSLEVTYEQYF	TGTGCCAGCAGCTTAGAGGTTACCTACGAGCAGTACTTC
TRBV7-9	.	.	TRBJ2-1	CAWGNEQFF	TGTGCTTGGGGCAATGAGCAGTTCTTC
TRBV9	.	.	TRBJ2-7	CASSVLTDSYEQYF	TGTGCCAGCAGCGTACTTACAGACTCCTACGAGCAGTACTTC
TRBV29-1	.	TRBD2	TRBJ2-1	CSANPTSGGGYNEQFF	TGCAGCGCAAACCCGACTAGCGGTGGGGGTTACAATGAGCAGTTCTTC